The rows below give T cell receptor beta chains drawn from one sample of a study of T-cell reconstitution after alpha-beta-depleted transplantation in children. TCRdb itself ran the PCR reads through MiXCR, one entry per CDR3 protein. The sample has more than 40,000 distinct CDR3 sequences, about a tenth seen once. The sample here was PBMCs, mostly from graft donor cells, taken 60 days after TCRalphabeta/CD19-depleted stem cell transplant. These receptors were collected from a male patient between 2 and 15 years old who had a stem cell transplant for chronic granulomatous disease, so the T cells may come from the graft donor. Each CDR3 is given with its conserved first and last residue. The D gene is left open where the match is weak. The size field is filled for only some rows; it gives once, few, many or a size class.

few,TRBV6-2/TRBV6-3,TRBJ1-5,-,TGTGCCATTCTCCAGGCGGGGAGCAATCAGCCCCAGCATTTT,CAILQAGSNQPQHF
many,TRBV20-1,TRBJ2-1,-,TGCAGTGCTAGGGTGGTCGGGATCTTCAATGAGCAGTTCTTC,CSARVVGIFNEQFF
many,TRBV5-1,TRBJ2-7,-,TGCGCCAGCAGCTTGACCGGGACGGGTCCCTACGAGCAGTACTTC,CASSLTGTGPYEQYF
-,TRBV7-3,TRBJ2-1,-,TGTGCCAGCAGCTTTGAGGTTGGGTACAATGAGCAGTTCTTC,CASSFEVGYNEQFF
many,TRBV24-1,TRBJ2-1,-,TGTGCCACCAGTGAATCCTCTCATATTCCGGTACCCAATGAGCAGTTCTTC,CATSESSHIPVPNEQFF
many,TRBV20-1,TRBJ2-7,-,TGCAGTGCTACGGACGCCATCTACGAGCAGTACTTC,CSATDAIYEQYF
many,TRBV7-9,TRBJ1-5,-,TGTGCCAGCAGCCGATTTGACCCTGACACCCGCAATCAGCCCCAGCATTTT,CASSRFDPDTRNQPQHF
many,TRBV5-1,TRBJ2-1,TRBD2,TGCGCCAGCAGCTTGGGGGAGGGTGCCTACAATGAGCAGTTCTTC,CASSLGEGAYNEQFF
many,TRBV7-8,TRBJ1-1,-,TGTGCCAGCAGCTTTCATATGGGCGGCGGGGACACTGAAGCTTTCTTT,CASSFHMGGGDTEAFF
many,TRBV7-8,TRBJ2-7,-,TGTGCCAGCAGCTTAGAGGTACAGGGCACCTACGAGCAGTACTTC,CASSLEVQGTYEQYF
-,TRBV6-2/TRBV6-3,TRBJ2-1,TRBD2,TGTGCCAGCAGCCGCGGGACTAGCGGGATCCCTTACAATGAGCAGTTCTTC,CASSRGTSGIPYNEQFF
-,TRBV6-1,TRBJ1-3,-,TGTGCCAGCAGTAAGCAGGGGACCGTCTCTGGAAACACCATATATTTT,CASSKQGTVSGNTIYF
few,TRBV6-5,TRBJ1-6,-,TGTGCCAGCAGTTACAGGGGCTATAATTCACCCCTCCACTTT,CASSYRGYNSPLHF
-,TRBV11-3,TRBJ2-5,TRBD2,TGTGCCAGCAGCTTCGGGCGGGGGGAGCCCCAGTCCTTC,CASSFGRGEPQSF
many,TRBV15,TRBJ2-3,TRBD2,TGTGCCACCAGCCTAACTAGCGGCACAGATACGCAGTATTTT,CATSLTSGTDTQYF
-,TRBV6-1,TRBJ1-5,-,TGTGCCAGCAGACTAGCGTCTTCGGGTCAGCACCAGCATTTT,CASRLASSGQHQHF
many,TRBV6-1,TRBJ2-2,-,TGTGCCAGCATAAATCGGGGGCTCCAACCGGGGACCGGGGAGCTGTTTTTT,CASINRGLQPGTGELFF
many,TRBV11-1,TRBJ2-3,-,TGTGCCAGCACCTCCGGCGGGACAACAACCGAACACACAGATACGCAGTATTTT,CASTSGGTTTEHTDTQYF
few,TRBV6-1,TRBJ1-6,-,TGTGCCAGCAGTGCCGGGGTCCCCTATAATTCACCCCTCCACTTT,CASSAGVPYNSPLHF
few,TRBV28,TRBJ1-1,TRBD1,TGTGCCAGCAGCCACGGCCCCAACAGGGGAGTGGCTGAAGCTTTCTTT,CASSHGPNRGVAEAFF
many,TRBV20-1,TRBJ2-1,TRBD2,TGCAGTGCATCCTACACCGGGACTAGCGGGAGATACAATGAGCAGTTCTTC,CSASYTGTSGRYNEQFF
few,TRBV20-1,TRBJ2-7,-,TGCAGTGCTAGTAGAAGTCGGGGTGCAGCGGACGAGCAGTACTTC,CSASRSRGAADEQYF
many,TRBV9,TRBJ2-2,TRBD2,TGTGCCAGCAGCCTAGCGGCGAACACCGGGGAGCTGTTTTTT,CASSLAANTGELFF
many,TRBV7-2,TRBJ1-4,-,TGTGCCAGCAGCTTCGGACAGCAGGGAGAAAAACTGTTTTTT,CASSFGQQGEKLFF